This T cell receptor (beta chain) is drawn from a study of CD8+ T cells in alopecia areata. Across the whole study: Each of the treated patients was given oral tofacitinib, 5 to 10 mg twice daily, for moderate-to-severe alopecia areata.

As for this clone: Its matching antigen is unknown.

V dropped 5 bases and J dropped 8 bases, with 15 bases sitting between them. In germline, CDR1 is PRHDT, CDR2 FYEKMQ (reference sequence). The CDR3 has 13 residues. General study results and limits: Among patients, TCR sharing was less clear than in mice, a difference possibly due in part to HLA diversity in the patient population.

Treatment denoted: oral pan-JAK inhibitor, 5-10 mg twice daily. Collection of lesional scalp punch biopsies and peripheral blood was performed in alopecia areata patients. Extracted RNA was reverse transcribed into cDNA, the sequencing template. Only in-frame clones appear in the TCRdb table, and some are missing; sequencing was by immunoSEQ multiplex PCR. Among approximately 42,000 clones listed, 50% to 70% were seen once. The V and J genes are TRBV13 and TRBJ1-1; the D gene is possibly TRBD1 (5 bases). This material consisted of CD8+ T cells sorted from blood, taken at week 4, from a patient treated with tofacitinib. The receptor was derived from a human donor with alopecia areata. CDR3 sequence (DNA): TGTGCCAGCAGCCCGAGGGGAGCCGGAGAAGCTTTCTTT. It specifies CASSPRGAGEAFF.